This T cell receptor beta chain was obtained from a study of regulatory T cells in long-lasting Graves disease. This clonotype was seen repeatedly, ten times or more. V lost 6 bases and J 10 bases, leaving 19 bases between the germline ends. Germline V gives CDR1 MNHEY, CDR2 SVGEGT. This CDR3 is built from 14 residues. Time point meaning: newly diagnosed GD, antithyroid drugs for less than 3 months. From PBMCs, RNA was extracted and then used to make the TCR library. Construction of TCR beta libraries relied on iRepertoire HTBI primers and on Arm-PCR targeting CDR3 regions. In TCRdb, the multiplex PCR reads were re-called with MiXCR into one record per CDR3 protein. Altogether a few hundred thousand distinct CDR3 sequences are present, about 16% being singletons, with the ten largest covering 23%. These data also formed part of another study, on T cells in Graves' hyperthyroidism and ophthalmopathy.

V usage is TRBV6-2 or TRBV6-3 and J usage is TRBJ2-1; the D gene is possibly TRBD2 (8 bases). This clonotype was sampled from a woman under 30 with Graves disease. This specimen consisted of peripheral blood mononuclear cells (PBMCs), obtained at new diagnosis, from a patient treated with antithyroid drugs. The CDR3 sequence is CASRLAVLQGEQFF. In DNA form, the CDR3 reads TGTGCCAGCAGACTAGCGGTCCTACAGGGGGAGCAGTTCTTC.